Below, 10 T cell receptor beta chains from the same sample are listed, as sequenced in a study of spatial heterogeneity in lung cancer. Time point meaning: sample taken at primary tumor resection. TCRdb recomputed calls from the 5' RACE reads with MiXCR, one row per CDR3 protein. The sample includes 3,000 to 3,500 distinct CDR3 sequences, 9.8% seen only once; the top ten take around 28%. The sample in question was normal lung tissue next to the tumor, obtained at surgery. The receptor source for this set is a male donor with early-stage non-small cell lung cancer.

In its sample, this clonotype is medium-sized. This chain uses TRBV5-5 with TRBJ2-1; D may be TRBD2 (6 bases). Trimming took 2 bases from V and 0 from J, leaving 6 bases between them. Germline V gives CDR1 SGHKS, CDR2 YYEKEE (reference sequence). This CDR3 contains 14 residues. For the CDR3, the DNA is TGTGCCAGCAGCTTCGGGAGCTCCTACAATGAGCAGTTCTTC. Protein product: CASSFGSSYNEQFF. Complete variable domain (other parts from reference TRBV5-5 and TRBJ2-1): DAGVTQSPTHLIKTRGQQVTLRCSPISGHKSVSWYQQVLGQGPQFIFQYYEKEERGRGNFPDRFSARQFPNYSSELNVNALLLGDSALYLCASSFGSSYNEQFFGPGTRLTVL.

This clonotype was found a few times. V and J are TRBV12-3 or TRBV12-4 and TRBJ1-3, with D unclear. The CDR3 spans 15 residues. The ends were cut back, 3 bases at V and 4 bases at J, with 13 bases in the middle. DNA of the CDR3: TGTGCCAGCAGTTTTAGGTCGGTTGCGGGAAACACCATATATTTT. Translation gives CASSFRSVAGNTIYF.

By its share, this clonotype is large. Here the CDR3 DNA reads TGCGCCAGCAGCTTGGCCGGGTTAAAACTGTTTTTT. Its protein is CASSLAGLKLFF. The genes are TRBV5-1 and TRBJ1-4; D remains unclear. CDR1 SGHRS and CDR2 YFSETQ come from the germline V gene. Trimming took off 0 bases at V and 10 bases at J, with 7 bases between the two ends. This CDR3 is 12 amino acids long.

This clonotype was counted many times. The V call is TRBV7-9, the J call TRBJ1-2; maybe TRBD1 (5 bases). CDR3 length equals 13 residues. The V gene's germline CDR1 is SEHNR and CDR2 FQNEAQ (reference sequence). Trimming shortened V by 0 bases and J by 8 bases, and 10 bases separated the two germline ends. CDR3 sequence reads: CASSLAGASGYTF. For the CDR3, the DNA is TGTGCCAGCAGCTTAGCAGGGGCGTCCGGCTACACCTTC.

By share of the sample, this clonotype is medium-sized. The V call is TRBV7-8, the J call TRBJ2-1; D is undetermined. This CDR3 is built from 12 residues. Trimming took 4 bases from V and 10 from J, leaving 11 bases between them. Germline V gene lookup returns CDR1 SGHVS and CDR2 FQNEAQ. Here the CDR3 reads CASSSALWEQFF. The CDR3 bases are TGTGCCAGCAGCTCTGCCCTTTGGGAGCAGTTCTTC.

CDR3 bases: TGTGCCAGCAGCTCAGGCACTCGTTTTGCCAATGAGCAGTTCTTC. It codes for CASSSGTRFANEQFF. The chain couples TRBV11-2 to TRBJ2-1; D uncertain. Germline V gives CDR1 SGHAT, CDR2 FQNNGV. The CDR3 consists of 15 residues. V was pared by 4 bases and J by 6 bases, with 16 bases between.

By proportion, this clonotype is medium-sized. The CDR3 region is CASSGKTGLEKLFF. The CDR3 nucleotides are TGTGCCAGCAGCGGGAAGACAGGGCTTGAAAAACTGTTTTTT. The V call is TRBV5-6, the J call TRBJ1-4, with TRBD1 identical over 7 bases. This CDR3 has 14 amino acids. Germline assignment: CDR1 SGHDT and CDR2 YYEEEE. Unmatched junction bases numbered 7, after V lost 4 bases and J lost 7 bases. The full variable domain, completed using reference TRBV5-6 and TRBJ1-4, is DAGVTQSPTHLIKTRGQQVTLRCSPKSGHDTVSWYQQALGQGPQFIFQYYEEEERQRGNFPDRFSGHQFPNYSSELNVNALLLGDSALYLCASSGKTGLEKLFFGSGTQLSVL.

The V gene is TRBV19, the J gene TRBJ2-5, with 7 bases lining up with TRBD1. CDR1 and CDR2 (germline): LNHDA, SQIVND (reference sequence). After removal of 4 bases from V and 2 bases from J, the junction contained 1 base not matched to a gene. The CDR3 has 13 residues. CDR3 sequence (DNA): TGTGCCAGTAGTAGGGGACAGCAAGAGACCCAGTACTTC. This translates into CASSRGQQETQYF.

This clonotype has a handful of counts. For the CDR3, the DNA is TGTGCCATCAGTGAAAGGAAAGGGGGCGGCACCGGGGAGCTGTTTTTT. It encodes CAISERKGGGTGELFF. The rearrangement links TRBV10-3 to TRBJ2-2, with 7 bases identical to TRBD1. Trimming took 3 bases from V and 4 from J; bases not matched to a gene: 8. The CDR3 totals 16 residues. Germline values: CDR1 ENHRY, CDR2 SYGVKD.

J is TRBJ2-3 and V is TRBV20-1, with 9 nucleotides matching TRBD2. The germline V gene encodes CDR1 DFQATT and CDR2 SNEGSKA (reference sequence). V trimming: 1 base; J trimming: 4 bases; junction bases outside the gene matches: 6. The CDR3 is made up of 15 amino acids. In DNA form, the CDR3 reads TGCAGTGCTAGAGTAGGAGCGGGGGGCCCAGATACGCAGTATTTT. Translated, it gives CSARVGAGGPDTQYF.